Listed below are T cell receptor beta chains from one sample, sequenced in a study of blood T cell repertoires in COVID-19. Assay used: immunoSEQ multiplex PCR; TCRdb lists only in-frame clones, some missing. The sample shows approximately 300,000 clones, 70% to 90% of them seen only once. The source material was PBMCs or T cells enriched from blood (not recorded which). The receptors were sampled from a woman younger than 45 who had recovered from COVID-19. The CDR3 runs from the conserved cysteine through the conserved F or W. D genes are given only for firm matches. Only part of the rows carry a size: once, few, many, or a class if the clone is expanded.

TRBJ1-1 TRBV7-2 . . TGTGCCAGCAGCTTAAGACAGTTGAACACTGAAGCTTTCTTT CASSLRQLNTEAFF
TRBJ1-2 TRBV19 . . TGTGCCAGTAGCCTAGGGCGGGTGGGCGATCAATTTGACTACACCTTC CASSLGRVGDQFDYTF
TRBJ1-2 TRBV9 TRBD1 . TGTGCCAGCAGCGACCGGGACAGGGGGATCGGGGGCTACACCTTC CASSDRDRGIGGYTF
TRBJ2-7 TRBV7-2 . . TGTGCCAGCAGCCCAGGGGTCCTACCAGCCTACGAGCAGTACTTC CASSPGVLPAYEQYF
TRBJ2-1 TRBV4-1 TRBD2 . TGCGCCAGCAGCCAACCTAGCGGGGGTTACAATGAGCAGTTCTTC CASSQPSGGYNEQFF
TRBJ2-3 TRBV5-1 TRBD2 . TGCGCCAGCAGCTTGCCCGTGGGTAGCGGGGGAACAGATACGCAGTATTTT CASSLPVGSGGTDTQYF
TRBJ1-4 TRBV30 . . TGTGCCTGGAGTGTACTGCATGAAAAACTGTTTTTT CAWSVLHEKLFF
TRBJ2-1 TRBV30 TRBD2 . TGTGCCTGGAGCGCGAATAGCGGGGGCTATGAGCAGTTCTTC CAWSANSGGYEQFF
TRBJ1-3 TRBV18 . . TGTGCCAGCTCAAGGAGTGGGGGCGCATCTAACCCCCGAAACACCATATATTTT CASSRSGGASNPRNTIYF
TRBJ2-1 TRBV6-4 . . TGTGCCAGCAGTGACGCCGCGGATGAGCAGTTCTTC CASSDAADEQFF
TRBJ1-2 TRBV5-1 . . TGCGCCAGCAGCTCGGAGGGACGGCCATATGGCTACACCTTC CASSSEGRPYGYTF
TRBJ1-1 TRBV27 . . TGTGCCAGCAGTTTATCTGGTTGGCAGAACACTGAAGCTTTCTTT CASSLSGWQNTEAFF
TRBJ1-3 TRBV19 . . TGTGCCAGTGAAGACAATTACTCTGGAAACACCATATATTTT CASEDNYSGNTIYF
TRBJ1-2 TRBV2 TRBD1 many TGTGCCAGCAGCACCGGGACAGGGGATCTGCTACCCGCTAACTATGGCTACACCTTC CASSTGTGDLLPANYGYTF
TRBJ2-7 TRBV5-1 . once TGCGCCAGCAGCTTGGCCGGGGGGCAGCTCTACGAGCAGTACTTC CASSLAGGQLYEQYF
TRBJ1-2 TRBV27 . . TGTGCCAGCAGTTTAGGGGGGGCGCTTGGCTACACCTTC CASSLGGALGYTF
TRBJ1-5 TRBV5-8 TRBD1 . TGTGCCAGCACCGAAGGGACAGCCATTAGCAATCAGCCCCAGCATTTT CASTEGTAISNQPQHF
TRBJ2-3 TRBV27 TRBD1 . TGTGCCAGCAGTTGGGGACAGGGGGGCACAGATACGCAGTATTTT CASSWGQGGTDTQYF
TRBJ1-1 TRBV27 TRBD1 . TGTGCCAGCAGGGACAGGGGGGACACTGAAGCTTTCTTT CASRDRGDTEAFF
TRBJ2-3 TRBV25-1 TRBD1 few TGTGCCAGCAGTGAAGAGGGGGCCACAGATACGCAGTATTTT CASSEEGATDTQYF
TRBJ1-2 TRBV19 TRBD1 few TGTGCCAGTAGTATCAACGAGGGACAGGTACGTCATGGCTACACCTTC CASSINEGQVRHGYTF
TRBJ2-1 TRBV5-1 . . TGCGCCAGCAGCTTTGGGGGGGCCCTAAGGGATGAGCAGTTCTTC CASSFGGALRDEQFF
TRBJ2-7 TRBV6-5 TRBD2 . TGTGCCAGCACCCAAACTAGCGGGGGGGCCAGCGAGCAGTACTTC CASTQTSGGASEQYF
TRBJ2-4 TRBV4-3 . . TGCGCCAGCAGCCAAGATACGGGAAACATTCAGTACTTC CASSQDTGNIQYF
TRBJ2-5 TRBV7-9 TRBD1 . TGTGCCAGCAGCTTAGCCGGGACAGCAAGCCAAGAGACCCAGTACTTC CASSLAGTASQETQYF
TRBJ1-2 TRBV6-5 . once TGTGCCAGCAGTAACCGACATGCAGGGAACTATGGCTACACCTTC CASSNRHAGNYGYTF
TRBJ1-1 TRBV10-1 . . TGCGCCAGCAGTGAGACCCTCTCGGGTACTGAAGCTTTCTTT CASSETLSGTEAFF
TRBJ1-5 TRBV19 . . TGTGCCAGTAGTTATGGGGCCAATCAGCCCCAGCATTTT CASSYGANQPQHF
TRBJ1-2 TRBV3-1/TRBV3-2 TRBD1 . TGTGCCAGCAGCCAAGATCGTCCAGGGGGACTCAACTATGGCTACACCTTC CASSQDRPGGLNYGYTF
TRBJ1-5 TRBV9 TRBD1 few TGTGCCAGCACCCGGACAGGGAGTATCAATCAGCCCCAGCATTTT CASTRTGSINQPQHF
TRBJ1-2 TRBV2 . . TGTGCCAGCAGTGAAAAACCGCCGGGTAGGGGTTCGGAAGGCTACACCTTC CASSEKPPGRGSEGYTF
TRBJ1-2 TRBV7-2 . . TGTGCCAGCAGCCCTCACTCAGGGGAAAACTATGGCTACACCTTC CASSPHSGENYGYTF
TRBJ1-1 TRBV30 . . TGTGCCTGGAGGCAATACCCGGACACTGAAGCTTTCTTT CAWRQYPDTEAFF